The 32 T cell receptor beta chains reported below all come from one sample, sequenced in a study of human T cells and chemical hapten exposure. Time point reported: patch test 1, 2 weeks after DPC sensitization. Treatment described: therapeutic diphenylcyclopropenone sensitization with weekly scalp DPC. Via MiXCR, TCRdb re-called the RACE reads, giving one row per CDR3 protein. The data contain about 120,000 distinct CDR3 sequences, around an eighth of them singletons. The source material was whole blood, sampled in connection with sensitization to the hapten diphenylcyclopropenone (DPC). All receptors derive from a woman aged 45-59 years with alopecia areata. Some clones in this sample may be carry-over from other donors' samples.

This clonotype was recorded at least ten times. V usage is TRBV6-6 and J usage is TRBJ2-5, with 11 bases fitting TRBD2. CDR3 length: 16 amino acids. Germline CDR1 and CDR2: MNHNY and SVGAGI (reference sequence). After removal of 6 bases from V and 2 bases from J, the junction contained 8 bases not matched to a gene. The CDR3 DNA reads as TGTGCCAGCAGGCCCGTAGCGGGGGGGCGTCAAGAGACCCAGTACTTC. Translation: CASRPVAGGRQETQYF.

This clonotype has more than one count but fewer than ten. The chain uses TRBV7-6 and TRBJ2-7; 9 nucleotides match TRBD1. J gave up 2 bases and V 0 bases, and 2 bases lay outside the gene matches. This CDR3 contains 15 residues. Germline lookup yields CDR1 SGHVS and CDR2 FNYEAQ. CDR3 bases: TGTGCCAGCAGCTTAGCGTACAGGGGGCCCTACGAGCAGTACTTC. As protein: CASSLAYRGPYEQYF.

This chain uses TRBV28 with TRBJ1-1; D call uncertain. Germline lookup yields CDR1 MDHEN and CDR2 SYDVKM. The CDR3 extends over 14 amino acids. Trimming took 7 bases from V and 1 from J, leaving 13 bases between them. CDR3 amino acids: CASTYGPQNTEAFF. As DNA, the CDR3 is TGTGCCAGCACCTACGGGCCGCAGAACACTGAAGCTTTCTTT.

This clonotype was observed at least ten times. V is TRBV12-3 or TRBV12-4 and J is TRBJ1-1; D uncertain. The CDR3 consists of 13 residues. The germline V and J ends were trimmed by 3 bases and 6 bases, with 11 bases remaining between them. The CDR3 DNA reads TGTGCCAGCAGTTTGGGCCTTTCCGCTGAAGCTTTCTTT. Protein: CASSLGLSAEAFF.

This clonotype has only a few counts. The chain couples TRBV10-3 to TRBJ2-7; TRBD1 matches 9 bases. This CDR3 is built from 14 residues. CDR1 and CDR2 from the germline V gene are ENHRY and SYGVKD. J gave up 3 bases and V 5 bases, and 5 bases lay outside the gene matches. The CDR3 reads CAISTGQGFYEQYF. For the CDR3, the DNA is TGTGCCATCAGTACGGGACAGGGTTTCTACGAGCAGTACTTC.

The chain carries TRBV2 and TRBJ1-5, with TRBD1 matching over 7 bases. Germline V gene lookup returns CDR1 SNHLY and CDR2 FYNNEI. The CDR3 spans 14 residues. V was clipped by 3 bases and J by 4 bases; unmatched bases: 3. CDR3 nucleotides: TGTGCCAGCAGTGACAACAGGGGAAATCAGCCCCAGCATTTT. Its translation is CASSDNRGNQPQHF.

This clonotype was counted only a few times. The V gene is TRBV4-1, the J gene TRBJ2-1; tentative D call: TRBD2 (6 bases). There are 17 residues in the CDR3. The V gene lost 0 bases and the J gene lost 8 bases, with 20 bases spanning the gap. Germline CDR1 MGHRA, CDR2 YSYEKL. This CDR3 reads CASSQELGRDTRDEQFF. DNA for the CDR3: TGCGCCAGCAGCCAAGAGCTCGGGCGGGATACGCGGGATGAGCAGTTCTTC.

This clonotype was seen at least ten times. The rearrangement uses TRBV12-3 or TRBV12-4 and TRBJ1-3; D remains unclear. The CDR3 runs to 11 residues. Written as DNA, the CDR3 is TGTGCTGGGAGCTCTGGAAACACCATATATTTT. Translated, it gives CAGSSGNTIYF.

This clonotype came up many times. The chain uses TRBV10-3 and TRBJ2-3; 10 bases map to TRBD2. Trimming removed 0 bases from V and 8 bases from J; junction bases left unmatched: 11. Germline V CDR1 and CDR2: ENHRY, SYGVKD. The CDR3 consists of 17 residues. The chain's CDR3 is CAISESLAGASPSTQYF. The CDR3 DNA follows: TGTGCCATCAGTGAGTCGCTAGCGGGAGCGTCCCCTAGTACGCAGTATTTT.

This rearrangement joins TRBV3-1 to TRBJ2-5; 7 bases fit TRBD1. Germline CDR1 LGHDT, CDR2 YNNKEL (reference sequence). The V gene end was trimmed by 5 bases and the J gene end by 5 bases; junction bases not matched to a gene: 17. This CDR3 has 17 residues. This CDR3 is CASSYTARQGLGETQYF. The CDR3 bases are TGTGCCAGCAGCTACACCGCGAGACAGGGATTGGGGGAGACCCAGTACTTC.

In its sample, this clonotype was seen many times. This chain joins TRBV19 and TRBJ2-1, with D perhaps matching TRBD1 (6 bases). CDR1 and CDR2 (germline): LNHDA, SQIVND (reference sequence). Trimming removed 1 base from V and 4 bases from J, with 14 bases in between. The CDR3 consists of 16 residues. The CDR3 reads CASSIGGRGHYNEQFF. CDR3 DNA: TGTGCCAGTAGTATAGGCGGTAGGGGACATTACAATGAGCAGTTCTTC.

This clonotype was detected many times. V and J are TRBV4-2 and TRBJ1-1; a possible D gene is TRBD1 (5 bases). The CDR3 loop spans 15 amino acids. Germline-derived CDR1 and CDR2 are LGHNA and YNFKEQ. V shed 1 base and J shed 1 base, with 10 bases lying between them. CDR3 loop: CASSQGGQTNTEAFF. The CDR3 bases are TGTGCCAGCAGCCAAGGGGGCCAGACGAACACTGAAGCTTTCTTT.

This clonotype has a handful of counts. The J gene is TRBJ1-2, the V gene TRBV6-2 or TRBV6-3; D not resolved. CDR3 length equals 12 residues. Germline-derived CDR1 and CDR2 are MNHEY and SVGEGT. V lost 5 bases, J lost 4 bases, and 8 bases lay in between. CDR3 DNA sequence: TGTGCCAGCAGTGGGCAGTCCTATGGCTACACCTTC. It encodes CASSGQSYGYTF.

This clonotype was found a few times. The chain uses TRBV6-2 or TRBV6-3 and TRBJ2-2, with 8 bases that match TRBD1. CDR3 length equals 15 residues. Germline CDR1 is MNHEY and CDR2 is SVGEGT. The ends lost 2 bases at V and 6 bases at J; junction bases unmatched: 5. CDR3 loop: CASSYGRTGPGELFF. CDR3 DNA sequence: TGTGCCAGCAGTTACGGGCGGACAGGGCCCGGGGAGCTGTTTTTT.

This clonotype was seen ten or more times. The chain has TRBV11-2 and TRBJ2-3; 7 bases are a match to TRBD2. The length of the CDR3 is 14 residues. The germline V gene has CDR1 SGHAT and CDR2 FQNNGV. V was pared by 6 bases and J by 4 bases, with 7 bases of the junction left unmatched. The chain's CDR3 is CASSGGRGPDTQYF. In DNA form, the CDR3 reads TGTGCCAGCAGTGGGGGGAGGGGCCCAGATACGCAGTATTTT.

This clonotype was observed at least ten times. V and J are TRBV3-1 and TRBJ2-7; TRBD2 aligns across 14 bases. The V gene's germline CDR1 is LGHDT and CDR2 YNNKEL (reference sequence). V gave up 3 bases and J gave up 3 bases; unmatched junction bases: 7. The CDR3 runs to 17 residues. This CDR3 is CASSQGLAGVVNYEQYF. As DNA, the CDR3 is TGTGCCAGCAGCCAGGGACTAGCGGGAGTTGTGAACTACGAGCAGTACTTC.

This clonotype was found a few times. The chain carries TRBV6-5 and TRBJ1-6; the D gene is possibly TRBD1 (5 bases). This CDR3 has 17 amino acids. The germline V gene has CDR1 MNHEY and CDR2 SVGAGI. V was clipped by 4 bases and J by 4 bases, with 17 bases between them. For the CDR3, the DNA is TGTGCCAGCAGTTTTAACGGGGTGGGGGGTTATAATTCACCCCTCCACTTT. Translation: CASSFNGVGGYNSPLHF.

This clonotype was seen many times. The gene calls are TRBV20-1 and TRBJ1-2; D uncertain. The CDR3 has 17 amino acids. Germline loops: CDR1 DFQATT, CDR2 SNEGSKA (reference sequence). Trimming shortened V by 6 bases and J by 0 bases, and 23 bases separated the two germline ends. The CDR3 loop is CSARMDPGISSNYGYTF. As DNA, the CDR3 is TGCAGTGCGAGAATGGATCCGGGCATCTCTTCTAACTATGGCTACACCTTC.

This clonotype was seen at least ten times. The rearrangement links TRBV7-6 to TRBJ1-2; D is perhaps TRBD1 (5 bases). Germline CDR1 and CDR2: SGHVS and FNYEAQ. CDR3 length: 13 amino acids. V gave up 4 bases and J gave up 4 bases, with 10 bases separating them. The CDR3 nucleotides are TGTGCCAGCAGCTCCCTCGGGGGCTATGGCTACACCTTC. Its translation is CASSSLGGYGYTF.

This clonotype was counted between two and nine times. The V and J genes are TRBV7-2 and TRBJ2-3; no firm D call. CDR1 and CDR2 (germline): SGHTA, FQGNSA. The CDR3 runs to 14 residues. Trimming left V 2 bases short and J 3 bases short, with 9 bases between. The CDR3 sequence: CASSLYGRTDTQYF. The CDR3 DNA is TGTGCCAGCAGCTTATACGGAAGAACAGATACGCAGTATTTT.

The chain carries TRBV5-1 and TRBJ2-3; 16 bases are shared with TRBD2. The ends lost 7 bases at V and 1 base at J; junction bases unmatched: 0. Germline-derived CDR1 and CDR2 are SGHRS and YFSETQ. The CDR3 is 15 amino acids. Written as DNA, the CDR3 is TGCGCCAGCGGGACTAGCGGGAGGGGCACAGATACGCAGTATTTT. Its protein is CASGTSGRGTDTQYF.

The table lists this clonotype with a few counts. The J gene is TRBJ1-1, the V gene TRBV6-5; a weak D match, TRBD1 (5 bases). Germline V lookup: CDR1 MNHEY, CDR2 SVGAGI. This CDR3 is 14 amino acids long. With 0 bases removed from V and 6 bases from J, the gap between germline ends came to 11 bases. The CDR3 is CASSYSKGVAEAFF. CDR3 coding DNA: TGTGCCAGCAGTTACTCGAAAGGGGTGGCTGAAGCTTTCTTT.

This clonotype was picked up a small number of times. The chain uses TRBV18 and TRBJ2-1; 8 bases align to TRBD2. J gave up 5 bases and V 5 bases, and 11 bases lay outside the gene matches. From germline, CDR1 is KGHSH and CDR2 LQKENI. CDR3 length equals 16 residues. The CDR3 protein is CASSSIRLASDNEQFF. Here the CDR3 DNA reads TGTGCCAGCTCATCCATTAGACTAGCGTCGGACAATGAGCAGTTCTTC.

The rearrangement joins TRBV4-1 to TRBJ1-1; D gene uncertain. CDR3 length equals 15 residues. The germline V and J ends were trimmed by 1 base and 7 bases, with 16 bases remaining between them. Per the germline V gene, CDR1 is MGHRA and CDR2 is YSYEKL. CDR3 sequence: CASSQATGLRIEAFF. The DNA of the CDR3 is TGCGCCAGCAGCCAAGCTACTGGGTTGCGGATTGAAGCTTTCTTT.

There are many counts of this clonotype. V is TRBV28 and J is TRBJ1-1; 8 positions agree with TRBD1. The CDR3 has 13 amino acids. The junction had 6 bases not matched to a gene; V was cut back by 6 bases and J by 6 bases. CDR1 and CDR2 (germline): MDHEN, SYDVKM. The CDR3 here is CASRPDRGPEAFF. The CDR3 DNA follows: TGTGCCAGCAGGCCTGACAGGGGACCTGAAGCTTTCTTT.

The chain uses TRBV28 and TRBJ1-6, with D hard to call. This CDR3 comprises 12 residues. The germline gives CDR1 MDHEN, CDR2 SYDVKM. Trimming stripped 0 bases from V and 18 bases from J, with 12 bases between. CDR3 sequence reads: CASSLWGSQPHF. CDR3 nucleotides: TGTGCCAGCAGTTTATGGGGCAGCCAACCCCACTTT.

The chain joins TRBV13 to TRBJ2-7; no reliable D call. CDR3 size: 12 residues. V dropped 2 bases and J dropped 2 bases, with 4 bases sitting between them. The germline CDR1 and CDR2 sequences are PRHDT and FYEKMQ (reference sequence). The CDR3: CASSLQAYEQYF. Here the CDR3 DNA reads TGTGCCAGCAGCTTACAGGCCTACGAGCAGTACTTC.

This clonotype was counted ten times or more. The chain joins TRBV29-1 to TRBJ2-3, with 14 positions matching TRBD2. Germline assignment: CDR1 SQVTM and CDR2 ANQGSEA. V lost 7 bases, J lost 6 bases, and 6 bases stayed unmatched. The length of the CDR3 is 14 residues. The CDR3 region has the DNA TGCAGCGCCCAGGGACTAGCGGGAGCCGATACGCAGTATTTT. Protein sequence: CSAQGLAGADTQYF.

The rearrangement joins TRBV28 to TRBJ2-1, with TRBD2 identical over 10 bases. The CDR3 loop spans 13 amino acids. V gave up 10 bases and J gave up 7 bases; unmatched junction bases: 7. In germline, CDR1 is MDHEN, CDR2 SYDVKM. The CDR3 loop reads CATKREGWNEQFF. CDR3 sequence (DNA): TGTGCCACCAAGCGGGAGGGTTGGAATGAGCAGTTCTTC. Based on the CDR3 plus reference TRBV28 and TRBJ2-1, the full variable domain is DVKVTQSSRYLVKRTGEKVFLECVQDMDHENMFWYRQDPGLGLRLIYFSYDVKMKEKGDIPEGYSVSREKKERFSLILESASTNQTSMYLCATKREGWNEQFFGPGTRLTVL.

There are many counts of this clonotype. This rearrangement joins TRBV24-1 to TRBJ1-1; D gene unclear. CDR1 is KGHDR and CDR2 is SFDVKD in the germline V gene. This CDR3 is 14 amino acids long. Trimming shortened V by 6 bases and J by 0 bases, and 10 bases separated the two germline ends. The CDR3 region has the DNA TGTGCCACCAGTCGTACCCGCTTGAACACTGAAGCTTTCTTT. Protein product: CATSRTRLNTEAFF.

A word on this clonotype: The junction differs from germline at one of its ends, possibly a read error. The chain has TRBV20-1 and TRBJ1-6; 8 bases are a match to TRBD1. The CDR3 is made up of 14 amino acids. Germline CDR1 DFQATT, CDR2 SNEGSKA (reference sequence). CDR3 protein: CSARDRTGNSPLHF. CDR3 nucleotide sequence: TGCAGTGCTAGGGACCGGACAGGGAATTCACCCCTCCATTTT.

The rearrangement uses TRBV28 and TRBJ2-1, with D unclear. Germline V gene data show CDR1 as MDHEN and CDR2 as SYDVKM. This CDR3 comprises 15 residues. V lost 4 bases, J lost 0 bases, and 10 bases lay in between. CDR3 amino acids: CASSSVQSSYNEQFF. Written as DNA, the CDR3 is TGTGCCAGCAGTTCGGTACAGTCCTCCTACAATGAGCAGTTCTTC.